The present T cell receptor (beta chain) was sequenced within a study of cytotoxic CD8 clonotypes in ibrutinib-treated CLL. The CDR3 covers 14 residues. In germline, CDR1 is LNHDA, CDR2 SQIVND (reference sequence). V was shortened by 4 bases and J by 1 base, with 8 bases between the two germline ends. The table came from immunoSEQ multiplex PCR; TCRdb's copy has only in-frame clones and leaves some out. The sample yields some 29,000 clones, roughly 69% seen once. The genes are TRBV19 and TRBJ1-5; tentatively, D is TRBD1 (6 bases). This TCR derives from a human donor with chronic lymphocytic leukemia. Sequences were derived from PBMCs, sampled after 24 months of ibrutinib treatment. The DNA of the CDR3 is TGTGCCAGTAGTACCGGGACAAGCAATCAGCCCCAGCATTTT. This translates into CASSTGTSNQPQHF.